This T cell receptor (beta chain) was retrieved from a study of shared clonotypes between healthy human individuals. Note on this clone: Its target is not known.

The CDR3 length is 13 residues. Germline CDR1 is SGHTA and CDR2 is FQGNSA. Trimming shortened V by 3 bases and J by 5 bases, and 10 bases separated the two germline ends. Study conclusions and caveats: The small donor group covered limited genetic and exposure diversity.

An approximately 210 ng quantity of DNA, tens of thousands of T cell genomes, went into the sorted-subset replicate PCRs. The protocol was immunoSEQ multiplex PCR, while the TCRdb copy is restricted to in-frame clones and leaves out a portion. Of roughly 1,600,000 clones in the sample, less than 99% are singletons; the top ten hold approximately 0.38%. The sequenced sample was naive CD4+ T cells sorted from blood. Subset meaning: CD45RA+ positively selected. The rearrangement joins TRBV7-2 to TRBJ1-1; D ambiguous. This receptor was identified in a young man in good health. In DNA form, the CDR3 reads TGTGCCAGCAGCTTGTATCCGGATACTGAAGCTTTCTTT. Encoded protein: CASSLYPDTEAFF.